The rows below give T cell receptor beta chains drawn from one sample of a study of T cell responses to AZD1222 COVID-19 vaccine. Only in-frame clones appear in the TCRdb table, and some are missing; sequencing was by immunoSEQ multiplex PCR. The sample holds 90,000 to 150,000 clones, around 85% seen once. This specimen was peripheral blood, taken on day 0 of AZD1222 vaccination. Receptor source: an adult in good health. CDR3s include the opening cysteine and the closing phenylalanine or tryptophan. A D gene is named only where the DNA matches it firmly. The size field is filled for only some rows; it gives once, few, many or a size class.

CDR3aa,CDR3nt,abundance,j_gene,d_gene,v_gene
CASLPARGQYQPQHF,TGTGCCAGCCTCCCCGCCAGGGGGCAGTATCAGCCCCAGCATTTT,NA,TRBJ1-5,TRBD1,TRBV28
CASSLGAYGYTF,TGTGCCAGCAGCTTGGGGGCCTATGGCTACACCTTC,once,TRBJ1-2,NA,TRBV5-8
CATSIGYQPQHF,TGTGCCACCAGCATTGGCTATCAGCCCCAGCATTTT,NA,TRBJ1-5,NA,TRBV15
CASRETGGYTEAFF,TGTGCCAGCAGGGAGACAGGCGGGTACACTGAAGCTTTCTTT,NA,TRBJ1-1,NA,TRBV2
CATSREVGSNQPQHF,TGTGCCACCAGCAGGGAAGTAGGGAGCAATCAGCCCCAGCATTTT,NA,TRBJ1-5,NA,TRBV15
CASSVGRGNYGYTF,TGTGCCAGCAGCGTGGGGAGGGGAAACTATGGCTACACCTTC,NA,TRBJ1-2,NA,TRBV9
CASSTREGYGYTF,TGTGCCAGCAGCACCCGGGAAGGGTATGGCTACACCTTC,NA,TRBJ1-2,NA,TRBV7-9
CASSIGRGGTDTQYF,TGTGCCAGTAGTATCGGCAGGGGAGGCACAGATACGCAGTATTTT,NA,TRBJ2-3,NA,TRBV19
CASSPSLGQGVYGYTF,TGTGCCAGCTCACCCTCTTTGGGACAGGGTGTGTATGGCTACACCTTC,NA,TRBJ1-2,TRBD1,TRBV18
CASSLKISEAFF,TGTGCCAGCAGCCTTAAAATATCTGAAGCTTTCTTT,NA,TRBJ1-1,NA,TRBV28
CASSIGRYTGELFF,TGCGCCAGCAGCATAGGAAGATACACCGGGGAGCTGTTTTTT,NA,TRBJ2-2,NA,TRBV5-1
CAGWTGGSYEQYF,TGTGCCGGCTGGACAGGGGGGTCCTACGAGCAGTACTTC,NA,TRBJ2-7,TRBD1,TRBV30
CASSQEVSLSSYEQYF,TGCGCCAGCAGCCAAGAGGTCTCCCTTAGCTCCTACGAGCAGTACTTC,NA,TRBJ2-7,NA,TRBV4-1
CASGVDRVTDTQYF,TGTGCTAGTGGTGTCGACAGGGTCACAGATACGCAGTATTTT,NA,TRBJ2-3,TRBD1,TRBV12-5
CAWSAPPIYF,TGTGCCTGGAGTGCACCCCCCATATATTTT,NA,TRBJ1-3,NA,TRBV30
CASRDSDNEQFF,TGTGCCAGCCGGGACAGCGACAATGAGCAGTTCTTC,NA,TRBJ2-1,TRBD1,TRBV12-3/TRBV12-4
CASSLGLAGDEQYF,TGTGCCAGCAGTTTAGGGCTAGCGGGGGACGAGCAGTACTTC,NA,TRBJ2-7,TRBD2,TRBV27
CASSWHRESLTLHF,TGTGCCAGCAGTTGGCACCGCGAGAGCCTCACCCTCCACTTT,few,TRBJ1-6,NA,TRBV6-5
CAISADRELQSRTGELFF,TGTGCCATCAGTGCGGACAGGGAACTTCAGAGTAGAACCGGGGAGCTGTTTTTT,NA,TRBJ2-2,TRBD1,TRBV10-3
CASSDWGGNIQYF,TGTGCCAGCAGCGACTGGGGGGGGAACATTCAGTACTTC,NA,TRBJ2-4,TRBD2,TRBV6-5
CASSYSSLDYGYTF,TGTGCCAGCAGTTACTCGAGTCTGGACTATGGCTACACCTTC,few,TRBJ1-2,NA,TRBV6-5
CASSTLAGVNTGELFF,TGTGCCAGCAGCACTCTAGCGGGAGTGAACACCGGGGAGCTGTTTTTT,NA,TRBJ2-2,NA,TRBV21-1
CASSPSQGYEQYF,TGTGCCAGCAGTCCTTCACAGGGTTACGAGCAGTACTTC,NA,TRBJ2-7,NA,TRBV6-5
CASSLRTDTQYF,TGTGCCAGCAGCTTGCGTACAGATACGCAGTATTTT,NA,TRBJ2-3,NA,TRBV5-4
CATSRAGRVGEKLFF,TGTGCCACCAGCAGGGCCGGCAGGGTCGGTGAAAAACTGTTTTTT,NA,TRBJ1-4,NA,TRBV15
CASSPRGDTEAFF,TGTGCCAGCTCACCTCGCGGCGACACTGAAGCTTTCTTT,NA,TRBJ1-1,NA,TRBV18
CASSLASGRARPYEQYF,TGTGCCAGCAGCTTAGCTAGCGGGAGGGCCAGGCCCTACGAGCAGTACTTC,NA,TRBJ2-7,TRBD2,TRBV7-8
CASSTGPADTQYF,TGTGCCAGCAGCACCGGGCCCGCAGATACGCAGTATTTT,NA,TRBJ2-3,NA,TRBV7-2
CASSPDRVNIQYF,TGCGCCAGCAGCCCCGACAGGGTAAACATTCAGTACTTC,NA,TRBJ2-4,TRBD1,TRBV5-1
CASSRDRGYNSPLHF,TGTGCCAGCAGCCGGGACAGGGGCTATAATTCACCCCTCCACTTT,NA,TRBJ1-6,TRBD1,TRBV2
CASNPGQGVYEQYF,TGTGCCAGCAACCCGGGACAGGGAGTCTACGAGCAGTACTTC,NA,TRBJ2-7,TRBD1,TRBV2
CASSEGRDTDTQYF,TGTGCCAGCAGTGAAGGGCGAGACACAGATACGCAGTATTTT,NA,TRBJ2-3,NA,TRBV6-4
CSVVRDRPPYEQYF,TGCAGCGTTGTTCGGGACAGGCCCCCCTACGAGCAGTACTTC,NA,TRBJ2-7,TRBD1,TRBV29-1
CASSPGGDNSPLHF,TGTGCCAGCAGCCCGGGGGGGGATAATTCACCCCTCCACTTT,NA,TRBJ1-6,NA,TRBV5-4
CASMRDKGLDTQYF,TGTGCCAGCATGCGGGACAAAGGTTTAGATACGCAGTATTTT,NA,TRBJ2-3,NA,TRBV6-5
CASSLEGGSTGELFF,TGCGCCAGCAGCTTGGAAGGCGGGAGCACCGGGGAGCTGTTTTTT,once,TRBJ2-2,TRBD2,TRBV5-1
CASSPDRGPYGYTF,TGTGCCAGTAGTCCCGACAGGGGGCCCTATGGCTACACCTTC,NA,TRBJ1-2,TRBD1,TRBV19
CASSPRGGRNTGELFF,TGTGCCAGCAGTCCCCGCGGGGGACGGAACACCGGGGAGCTGTTTTTT,NA,TRBJ2-2,TRBD2,TRBV5-4
CASSIGTGGSYNEQFF,TGTGCCAGTAGTATTGGGACAGGGGGCTCCTACAATGAGCAGTTCTTC,NA,TRBJ2-1,TRBD1,TRBV19
CAIRSDRGHEQFF,TGTGCCATCAGAAGTGACAGGGGTCATGAGCAGTTCTTC,NA,TRBJ2-1,TRBD1,TRBV10-3
CASSPDGNSPLHF,TGCGCCAGCAGCCCGGACGGGAATTCACCCCTCCACTTT,once,TRBJ1-6,NA,TRBV5-1
CASGSKTLGYTF,TGTGCCAGCGGCTCGAAGACACTGGGCTACACCTTC,few,TRBJ1-2,NA,TRBV9
CASSQVSGIERYEQYF,TGTGCCAGCAGCCAAGTATCGGGAATCGAACGCTACGAGCAGTACTTC,NA,TRBJ2-7,NA,TRBV14
CATSDLGLGAPSTDTQYF,TGTGCCACCAGTGATTTAGGCCTCGGGGCGCCTAGCACAGATACGCAGTATTTT,NA,TRBJ2-3,NA,TRBV24-1
CATTGSSGNTIYF,TGTGCCACCACAGGGAGCTCTGGAAACACCATATATTTT,once,TRBJ1-3,NA,TRBV10-3
CASSSVALDQPQHF,TGTGCCAGCAGCTCCGTTGCTCTCGATCAGCCCCAGCATTTT,NA,TRBJ1-5,NA,TRBV14
CATSRGGTNEKLFF,TGTGCCACCAGCAGGGGGGGAACGAATGAAAAACTGTTTTTT,NA,TRBJ1-4,NA,TRBV15
CAWGAGTSGRGETQYF,TGTGCCTGGGGGGCAGGGACTAGCGGGAGGGGAGAGACCCAGTACTTC,NA,TRBJ2-5,TRBD2,TRBV30
CASRPTGTNVRELFF,TGTGCCAGCCGCCCTACCGGGACTAACGTCCGGGAGCTGTTTTTT,few,TRBJ2-2,TRBD2,TRBV2
CASSQDISGRLLTTQYF,TGTGCCAGCAGCCAAGATATCAGCGGGAGGCTCCTCACTACCCAGTACTTC,NA,TRBJ2-5,TRBD2,TRBV3-1/TRBV3-2
CASSRGGSTDTQYF,TGTGCCAGCAGTCGGGGCGGGAGCACAGATACGCAGTATTTT,NA,TRBJ2-3,NA,TRBV27
CASSQPEGLYGYTF,TGTGCCAGCAGCCAACCAGAGGGTCTGTATGGCTACACCTTC,NA,TRBJ1-2,NA,TRBV14
CASSIQGVETQYF,TGTGCCAGTAGTATCCAGGGGGTAGAGACCCAGTACTTC,NA,TRBJ2-5,TRBD1,TRBV19
CASSQRGGRDDYGYTF,TGTGCCAGCAGCCAACGGGGGGGAAGGGACGACTATGGCTACACCTTC,NA,TRBJ1-2,NA,TRBV3-1/TRBV3-2
CASSQEIGSNQPQHF,TGTGCCAGCAGCCAAGAGATAGGGAGCAATCAGCCCCAGCATTTT,NA,TRBJ1-5,NA,TRBV3-1/TRBV3-2
CASSLISGSGEQYF,TGCGCCAGCAGCTTGATCAGCGGGAGTGGCGAGCAGTACTTC,NA,TRBJ2-7,TRBD2,TRBV5-1
CASSLSIRRGRETQYF,TGTGCCAGCAGTTTAAGTATCCGAAGGGGGCGGGAGACCCAGTACTTC,NA,TRBJ2-5,TRBD1,TRBV27
CASSEASGANVLTF,TGTGCCAGCAGTGAAGCTTCTGGGGCCAACGTCCTGACTTTC,NA,TRBJ2-6,NA,TRBV6-1
CASSSSRGEKLFF,TGTGCCAGCAGCTCCAGCCGGGGTGAAAAACTGTTTTTT,NA,TRBJ1-4,NA,TRBV7-3
CAWSVLAKDPRTQYF,TGTGCCTGGAGTGTGCTAGCGAAGGACCCACGTACGCAGTATTTT,NA,TRBJ2-3,NA,TRBV30